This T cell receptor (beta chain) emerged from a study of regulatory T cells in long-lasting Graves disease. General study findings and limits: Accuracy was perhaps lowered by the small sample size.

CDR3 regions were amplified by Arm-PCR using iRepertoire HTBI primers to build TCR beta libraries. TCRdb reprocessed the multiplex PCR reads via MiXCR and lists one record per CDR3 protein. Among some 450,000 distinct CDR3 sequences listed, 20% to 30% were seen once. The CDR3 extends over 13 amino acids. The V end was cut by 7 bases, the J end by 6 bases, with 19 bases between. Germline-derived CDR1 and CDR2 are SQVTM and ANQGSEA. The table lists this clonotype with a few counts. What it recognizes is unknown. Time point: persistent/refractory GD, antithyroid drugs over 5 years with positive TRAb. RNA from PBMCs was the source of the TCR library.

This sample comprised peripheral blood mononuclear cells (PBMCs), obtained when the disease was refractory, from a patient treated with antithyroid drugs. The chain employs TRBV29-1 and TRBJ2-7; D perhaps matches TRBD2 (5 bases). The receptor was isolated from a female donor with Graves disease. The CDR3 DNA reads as TGCAGCGCTATTAGGCTCCCGGGATCCGAGCAGTACTTC. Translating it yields CSAIRLPGSEQYF.